These 29 T cell receptor beta chains share one sample of origin, sequenced in a study of Ad26.COV2.S vaccination and SARS-CoV-2 variants. Data came from immunoSEQ multiplex PCR; TCRdb stores just in-frame clones and leaves some out. The table records roughly 380,000 clones, roughly 85% of them present only once. Treatment given: around 19 received Ad26.COV2.S at low or high dose, single or two shots; 5 received placebo; per-sample allocation not given. The samples date from day 63 after the first vaccine or placebo injection. The sample in question was peripheral blood, obtained in a trial of Ad26.COV2.S vaccine versus placebo. Receptors originate from a person aged 18-65 years who received the Ad26.COV2.S COVID-19 vaccine or a placebo.

The chain couples TRBV5-1 to TRBJ2-3, with D perhaps assigned TRBD1 or TRBD2 (5 bases each). Deletions cut 4 bases from V and 0 bases from J, with 15 bases between. Germline CDR1 SGHRS, CDR2 YFSETQ. CDR3 size: 16 residues. This chain's CDR3 is CASSRENWGSTDTQYF. CDR3 nucleotides: TGCGCCAGCAGCCGAGAAAACTGGGGGAGCACAGATACGCAGTATTTT.

As to this clone: Other nucleotide sequences from this sample produce the same CDR3. The genes are TRBV6-5 and TRBJ1-1; TRBD1 might be the D (5 bases). This CDR3 has 14 amino acids. V was clipped by 5 bases and J by 2 bases, with 12 bases between them. Germline CDR1 MNHEY, CDR2 SVGAGI. The CDR3 DNA follows: TGTGCCAGCAGTCCCGGGACGGGAAACACTGAAGCTTTCTTT. It yields the protein CASSPGTGNTEAFF.

This chain uses TRBV6-5 with TRBJ1-2; 9 bases map to TRBD1. The CDR3 is 15 residues long. The trim removed 5 bases at V and 0 bases at J, leaving 4 bases unmatched. Germline-derived CDR1 and CDR2 are MNHEY and SVGAGI. The DNA of the CDR3 is TGTGCCAGCAGTACAGGGGGCCTAACTAACTATGGCTACACCTTC. It yields the protein CASSTGGLTNYGYTF.

The chain links TRBV2 to TRBJ2-7, with 11 bases lining up with TRBD2. CDR1 and CDR2 (germline): SNHLY, FYNNEI. Trimming removed 0 bases from V and 2 bases from J; junction bases left unmatched: 15. CDR3 size: 20 residues. The CDR3 nucleotides are TGTGCCAGCAGTGAAGCAGTTCCTTGGCTAGCGGGAGGAGCGGCCTACGAGCAGTACTTC. It encodes CASSEAVPWLAGGAAYEQYF.

The chain couples TRBV18 to TRBJ2-7; 7 nucleotides line up with TRBD1. The germline CDR1 and CDR2 sequences are KGHSH and LQKENI. The CDR3 is made up of 14 amino acids. V shed 3 bases and J 5 bases; nucleotides not matched to a gene: 7. CDR3 in amino acids: CASSPFDRAHEQYF. The CDR3 DNA reads TGTGCCAGCTCACCCTTCGACAGGGCCCACGAGCAGTACTTC.

The rearrangement joins TRBV5-1 to TRBJ2-1; D is undetermined. The CDR3 has 15 amino acids. Trimming took off 1 base at V and 1 base at J, with 9 bases between the two ends. CDR1 is SGHRS and CDR2 is YFSETQ in the germline V gene. CDR3 nucleotide sequence: TGCGCCAGCAGCTTGCGGGCCACGTCCTACAATGAGCAGTTCTTC. It is translated as CASSLRATSYNEQFF. Supplemented by reference TRBV5-1 and TRBJ2-1, the full variable domain reads KAGVTQTPRYLIKTRGQQVTLSCSPISGHRSVSWYQQTPGQGLQFLFEYFSETQRNKGNFPGRFSGRQFSNSRSEMNVSTLELGDSALYLCASSLRATSYNEQFFGPGTRLTVL.

The chain carries TRBV5-1 and TRBJ2-7, with 14 bases that match TRBD2. The V gene's germline CDR1 is SGHRS and CDR2 YFSETQ. This CDR3 comprises 16 residues. Losses at the gene ends were 3 bases for V and 5 bases for J; bases not matched to a gene: 7. The CDR3 protein is CASSSPGLAGEHEQYF. CDR3 DNA: TGCGCCAGCAGCTCGCCGGGACTAGCGGGAGAACACGAGCAGTACTTC.

This clone was detected a few times. Other nucleotide sequences from this sample produce the same CDR3. The gene calls are TRBV9 and TRBJ2-1; TRBD2 aligns across 10 bases. The trim removed 1 base at V and 5 bases at J, leaving 3 bases unmatched. Per the germline V gene, CDR1 is SGDLS and CDR2 is YYNGEE. The CDR3 is 15 amino acids. CDR3 loop: CASSVLAGVHNEQFF. The DNA for the CDR3 is TGTGCCAGCAGCGTACTAGCGGGGGTCCACAATGAGCAGTTCTTC.

The rearrangement uses TRBV10-3 and TRBJ2-3, with TRBD1 identical over 7 bases. CDR1 is ENHRY and CDR2 is SYGVKD in the germline V gene. The CDR3 extends over 19 amino acids. With 11 bases clipped from V and 6 bases from J, the junction kept 29 bases outside the gene matches. The DNA of the CDR3 is TGTGCCGTAAAACGGACAGGAACCTTCCTGAGTGGGTCCGACGATACGCAGTATTTT. This translates into CAVKRTGTFLSGSDDTQYF.

The V gene is TRBV5-1, the J gene TRBJ1-1; D is unclear. CDR1 is SGHRS, CDR2 YFSETQ, per germline. Trimming cost V 0 bases and J 1 base, with 7 bases left between them. This CDR3 is 14 amino acids long. The CDR3 is CASSLEGSNTEAFF. The CDR3 DNA is TGCGCCAGCAGCTTGGAAGGCTCGAACACTGAAGCTTTCTTT.

This chain uses TRBV25-1 with TRBJ2-1; D unresolved. The CDR3 sequence is 17 residues long. Germline assignment: CDR1 MGHDK and CDR2 SYGVNS. The V end lost 3 bases, the J end lost 2 bases, and 17 bases lay between the germline ends. CDR3 DNA sequence: TGTGCCAGCAGTGAGCCTGGAGAAATTGGCCCCTACAATGAGCAGTTCTTC. Protein: CASSEPGEIGPYNEQFF.

This clone was seen more than once but under ten times. The genes are TRBV7-9 and TRBJ2-1, with TRBD2 matching 7 bases. Germline CDR1 is SEHNR and CDR2 is FQNEAQ (reference sequence). Unmatched junction bases numbered 3, after V lost 2 bases and J lost 2 bases. The CDR3 is 15 residues long. The CDR3 DNA follows: TGTGCCAGCAGCTTAATAGCGGGCCCCTACAATGAGCAGTTCTTC. Its protein is CASSLIAGPYNEQFF.

This clone was detected only once. The V and J genes are TRBV28 and TRBJ2-3, with TRBD2 matching over 9 bases. CDR3 length: 16 amino acids. Per the germline V gene, CDR1 is MDHEN and CDR2 is SYDVKM. V shed 4 bases and J 6 bases; nucleotides not matched to a gene: 11. In DNA, the CDR3 is TGTGCCAGCAGTTCCCCAGGATCTAGCGGGGATGATACGCAGTATTTT. Its translation is CASSSPGSSGDDTQYF.

This chain joins TRBV2 and TRBJ2-1, with 11 bases fitting TRBD1. The CDR3 loop spans 13 amino acids. V gave up 10 bases and J gave up 8 bases; unmatched junction bases: 7. Germline lookup yields CDR1 SNHLY and CDR2 FYNNEI. The DNA of the CDR3 is TGTGCCACTGGGACAGGGGGAGGTGATGAGCAGTTCTTC. This encodes CATGTGGGDEQFF.

The rearrangement joins TRBV7-9 to TRBJ2-7; D possibly matches TRBD1 or TRBD2 (5 bases each). CDR1 SEHNR and CDR2 FQNEAQ come from the germline V gene (reference sequence). V was shortened by 5 bases and J by 3 bases, with 11 bases between the two germline ends. This CDR3 region has 13 residues. CDR3 sequence: CASSLRDHYEQYF. The DNA for the CDR3 is TGTGCCAGCAGCCTTAGGGACCACTACGAGCAGTACTTC. Full variable domain (outside the CDR3, taken from reference TRBV7-9 and TRBJ2-7): DTGVSQNPRHKITKRGQNVTFRCDPISEHNRLYWYRQTLGQGPEFLTYFQNEAQLEKSRLLSDRFSAERPKGSFSTLEIQRTEQGDSAMYLCASSLRDHYEQYFGPGTRLTVT.

The chain combines TRBV30 with TRBJ2-7; TRBD2 matches at 7 bases. CDR1 GTSNPN and CDR2 SVGIG come from the germline V gene (reference sequence). The CDR3 runs to 15 residues. V shed 3 bases, J shed 0 bases, and the junction held 8 bases outside the gene matches. The DNA for the CDR3 is TGTGCCTGGAGGGGGGGGTTCGAAACCTCCTACGAGCAGTACTTC. It codes for CAWRGGFETSYEQYF.

This rearrangement joins TRBV11-3 to TRBJ2-1; 9 nucleotides align to TRBD1. CDR3 size: 17 residues. The ends lost 5 bases at V and 8 bases at J; junction bases unmatched: 16. Looked up from germline, CDR1 is SGHNT and CDR2 is YENEEA. CDR3 sequence (DNA): TGTGCCAGCAGCCCCTCGGGACGGGGACAGGGAGACGATGAGCAGTTCTTC. Translation: CASSPSGRGQGDDEQFF.

Turning to this clone: Additional DNA sequences in this sample encode the identical CDR3. The chain combines TRBV3-1 (or the pseudogene TRBV3-2) with TRBJ2-7; TRBD1 might be the D (6 bases). Trimming shortened V by 4 bases and J by 5 bases, and 18 bases separated the two germline ends. The CDR3 length is 15 residues. The germline CDR1 and CDR2 sequences are LGHDT and YNNKEL (reference sequence). The CDR3 nucleotides read TGTGCCAGCAGCCGGGAACAGGGACGGCTCAACGAGCAGTACTTC. This translates into CASSREQGRLNEQYF.

This chain uses TRBV11-2 with TRBJ1-2; unclear D gene. The germline CDR1 and CDR2 sequences are SGHAT and FQNNGV. CDR3 length: 13 amino acids. The ends were cut back, 4 bases at V and 2 bases at J, with 8 bases in the middle. The CDR3 here is CASSSTGNYGYTF. CDR3 DNA sequence: TGTGCCAGCAGCTCCACGGGAAACTATGGCTACACCTTC.

This clone has only one observation. The rearrangement links TRBV5-1 to TRBJ2-1; a possible D gene is TRBD2 (6 bases). With 0 bases removed from V and 6 bases from J, the gap between germline ends came to 13 bases. This CDR3 region has 15 residues. Per germline, CDR1 SGHRS and CDR2 YFSETQ. The CDR3 nucleotides read TGCGCCAGCAGCTTGGCTTTGGGAGGCCCCAATGAGCAGTTCTTC. Protein: CASSLALGGPNEQFF.

V is TRBV19 and J is TRBJ2-5, with 8 bases matching TRBD2. The germline V gene encodes CDR1 LNHDA and CDR2 SQIVND (reference sequence). This CDR3 comprises 14 residues. Trimming at V came to 6 bases and at J to 5 bases, leaving 8 bases not matched to a gene. This CDR3 is CASSPPGGRETQYF. The DNA for the CDR3 is TGTGCCAGTAGCCCTCCGGGGGGGAGGGAGACCCAGTACTTC.

The chain employs TRBV14 and TRBJ2-7; TRBD1 matches at 9 bases. CDR1 and CDR2 (germline): SGHDN, FVKESK. This CDR3 is 14 amino acids long. The J segment lost 4 bases and the V segment lost 8 bases, leaving 9 bases of the junction unmatched. The CDR3 region is CASGAGTGPYEQYF. The CDR3 bases are TGTGCCAGCGGAGCTGGGACAGGGCCTTACGAGCAGTACTTC.

This rearrangement joins TRBV7-2 to TRBJ2-7, with 9 bases identical to TRBD2. The CDR3 contains 15 residues. V shed 1 base, J shed 3 bases, and the junction held 4 bases outside the gene matches. Germline-derived CDR1 and CDR2 are SGHTA and FQGNSA. DNA for the CDR3: TGTGCCAGCAGCTTAGGTAGCGGGAGTTTCTACGAGCAGTACTTC. This gives the protein CASSLGSGSFYEQYF.

V usage is TRBV25-1 and J usage is TRBJ2-3, with D unresolved. CDR3 length equals 13 residues. Trimming removed 10 bases from V and 1 base from J, with 12 bases in between. CDR1 is MGHDK, CDR2 SYGVNS, per germline. The chain's CDR3 is CATTFSGTDTQYF. The CDR3 DNA follows: TGTGCCACTACATTTTCGGGCACAGATACGCAGTATTTT.

The chain uses TRBV24-1 and TRBJ2-5, with 10 nucleotides matching TRBD2. V was pared by 4 bases and J by 2 bases, with 6 bases of the junction left unmatched. Looked up from germline, CDR1 is KGHDR and CDR2 is SFDVKD. The CDR3 is 16 amino acids. This CDR3 is CATSELAGGGQETQYF. The CDR3 DNA reads TGTGCCACCAGTGAATTAGCGGGAGGTGGTCAAGAGACCCAGTACTTC.

The gene calls are TRBV11-2 and TRBJ1-1, with TRBD1 as a possible D gene (5 bases). The CDR3 spans 16 residues. Germline loops: CDR1 SGHAT, CDR2 FQNNGV. V was trimmed by 1 base and J by 4 bases, leaving 16 bases between them. DNA of the CDR3: TGTGCCAGCAGCTTAGTAGCGGGGCTCCCAGGCACTGAAGCTTTCTTT. It yields the protein CASSLVAGLPGTEAFF.

V gene TRBV25-1 combines with J gene TRBJ1-2, with 8 bases aligning to TRBD1. J gave up 8 bases and V 5 bases, and 10 bases lay outside the gene matches. Germline CDR1 MGHDK, CDR2 SYGVNS. This CDR3 is built from 14 residues. The CDR3 DNA sequence: TGTGCCAGCAGTCCCCACGCAGGGGGCAAAGGCTACACCTTC. Translation gives CASSPHAGGKGYTF.

In its sample, this clone was seen a few times. The genes are TRBV25-1 and TRBJ2-2; 10 bases align to TRBD1. J lost 7 bases, V lost 6 bases, and 2 bases had no gene match. There are 13 residues in the CDR3. Germline V gene lookup returns CDR1 MGHDK and CDR2 SYGVNS. Here the CDR3 DNA reads TGTGCCAGCAGGACAGGGGGCTTCGGGGAGCTGTTTTTT. It is translated as CASRTGGFGELFF.

The gene calls are TRBV6-6 and TRBJ2-7, with 7 bases matching TRBD2. This CDR3 has 16 residues. J was trimmed by 5 bases and V by 4 bases; bases with no gene match: 14. Germline CDR1 and CDR2: MNHNY and SVGAGI (reference sequence). CDR3 nucleotide sequence: TGTGCCAGCAGTTTTCCAGCCGGGCGGGAGAAGAACGAGCAGTACTTC. This translates into CASSFPAGREKNEQYF.